Sequencing of this TCR beta chain was carried out in a study of shared clonotypes between healthy human individuals. Clones were read by immunoSEQ multiplex PCR, and TCRdb kept only the in-frame ones, dropping some. The sample has about 2.1 million clones; around 93% are singletons. Naivety among CD8 cells was defined by CD45RO negativity and positive CCR7 selection, thereby excluding terminally differentiated effector memory CD45RA+ cells. Germline V gene data show CDR1 as SEHNR and CDR2 as FQNEAQ (reference sequence). Deletions cut 4 bases from V and 2 bases from J, with 22 bases between. The CDR3 length is 18 residues.

The material sequenced was naive CD8+ T cells from PBMCs. This receptor was identified in a man between 18 and 29 years old in good health. Some clones in this sample may be carry-over from other donors' samples. This chain connects TRBV7-9 to TRBJ2-3; D is perhaps TRBD1 or TRBD2 (5 bases each). CDR3 nucleotide sequence: TGTGCCAGCAGCTCTCAGACCGGGACCCCTTTCGCCACAGATACGCAGTATTTT. It is translated as CASSSQTGTPFATDTQYF. The full variable domain, in which reference TRBV7-9 and TRBJ2-3 provide the parts outside the CDR3, is DTGVSQNPRHKITKRGQNVTFRCDPISEHNRLYWYRQTLGQGPEFLTYFQNEAQLEKSRLLSDRFSAERPKGSFSTLEIQRTEQGDSAMYLCASSSQTGTPFATDTQYFGPGTRLTVL.